These T cell receptor beta chains were read from a single sample in a study of T cell repertoires in cytomegalovirus infection. TCRdb reanalysed the reads using MiXCR and keeps one entry per CDR3 protein. Of about 500,000 distinct CDR3 sequences in the sample, about 33% were seen once. Their cognate antigens are unknown. Sequencing used cultured PBMCs, obtained from culture after CMV antigen stimulation. The receptors come from a human donor in good health (CMV status not recorded). Some clones in this sample may be carry-over from other donors' samples. Both conserved end residues are trimmed from each CDR3. Each record gives: J gene, V gene, CDR3 protein.

TRBJ1-1 TRBV20-1 SARETLDTEAF
TRBJ2-5 TRBV24-1 ATSLPGQPQETQY
TRBJ2-7 TRBV20-1 SVALAGLGEQY
TRBJ1-4 TRBV7-9 ASSLEEEKLF
TRBJ1-1 TRBV30 AWSVRPVTEAF
TRBJ2-5 TRBV6-2/TRBV6-3 ASSRGTAETQY
TRBJ2-2 TRBV7-7 ASRPHENTGELF
TRBJ1-1 TRBV7-2 ASSLGGQKNTEAF
TRBJ2-1 TRBV19 ASSSVLQANEQF
TRBJ2-3 TRBV7-2 ASSSQNLAGAPDTQY
TRBJ2-1 TRBV7-2 ASSLEVGLEQF
TRBJ2-3 TRBV20-1 SARDEVRSTDTQY
TRBJ2-1 TRBV6-2/TRBV6-3 ASTPRPQNNEQF